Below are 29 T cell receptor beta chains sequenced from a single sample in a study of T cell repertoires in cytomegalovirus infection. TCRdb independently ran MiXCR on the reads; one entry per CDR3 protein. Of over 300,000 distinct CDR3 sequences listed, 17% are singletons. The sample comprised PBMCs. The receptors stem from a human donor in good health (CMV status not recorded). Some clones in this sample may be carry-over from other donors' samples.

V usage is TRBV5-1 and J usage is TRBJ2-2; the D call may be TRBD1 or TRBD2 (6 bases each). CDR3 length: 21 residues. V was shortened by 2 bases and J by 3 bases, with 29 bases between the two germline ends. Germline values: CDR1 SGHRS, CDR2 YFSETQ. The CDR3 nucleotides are TGCGCCAGCAGCTTACCCCCGAACAGGCCACCGGGGGCTAGAGACACCGGGGAGCTGTTTTTT. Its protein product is CASSLPPNRPPGARDTGELFF.

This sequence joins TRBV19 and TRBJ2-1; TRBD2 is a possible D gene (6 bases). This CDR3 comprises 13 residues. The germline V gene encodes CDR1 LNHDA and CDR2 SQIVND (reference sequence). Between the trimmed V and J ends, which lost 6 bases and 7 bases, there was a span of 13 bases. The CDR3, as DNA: TGTGCCAGTAGGGAGAGTGGGGGGAATGAGCAGTTCTTC. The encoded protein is CASRESGGNEQFF. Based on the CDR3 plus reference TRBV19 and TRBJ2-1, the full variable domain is DGGITQSPKYLFRKEGQNVTLSCEQNLNHDAMYWYRQDPGQGLRLIYYSQIVNDFQKGDIAEGYSVSREKKESFPLTVTSAQKNPTAFYLCASRESGGNEQFFGPGTRLTVL.

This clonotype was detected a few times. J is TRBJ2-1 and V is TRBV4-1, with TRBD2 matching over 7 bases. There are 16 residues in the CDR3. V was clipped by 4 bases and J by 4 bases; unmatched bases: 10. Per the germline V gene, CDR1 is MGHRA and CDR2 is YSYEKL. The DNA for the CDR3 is TGCGCCAGCAGCCCCGAAGCGGCGGGAGCATACAATGAGCAGTTCTTC. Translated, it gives CASSPEAAGAYNEQFF.

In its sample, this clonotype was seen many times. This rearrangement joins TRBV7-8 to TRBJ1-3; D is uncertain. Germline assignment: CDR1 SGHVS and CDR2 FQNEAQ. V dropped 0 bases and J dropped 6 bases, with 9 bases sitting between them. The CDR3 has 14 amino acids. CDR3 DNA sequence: TGTGCCAGCAGCTTAGCGCCCGGGGTAAACACCATATATTTT. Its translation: CASSLAPGVNTIYF.

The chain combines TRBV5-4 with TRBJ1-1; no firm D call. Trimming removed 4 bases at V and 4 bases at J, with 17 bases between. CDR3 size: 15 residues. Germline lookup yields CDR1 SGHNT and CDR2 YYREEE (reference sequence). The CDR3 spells CASSAIGSVATEAFF. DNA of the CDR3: TGTGCCAGCAGCGCGATAGGGTCTGTGGCCACTGAAGCTTTCTTT.

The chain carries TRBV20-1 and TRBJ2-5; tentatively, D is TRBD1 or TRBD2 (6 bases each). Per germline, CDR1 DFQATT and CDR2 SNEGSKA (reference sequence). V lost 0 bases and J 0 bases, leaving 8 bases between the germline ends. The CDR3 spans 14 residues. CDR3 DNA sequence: TGCAGTGCTAGAGACGGGGGCCACCAAGAGACCCAGTACTTC. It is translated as CSARDGGHQETQYF.

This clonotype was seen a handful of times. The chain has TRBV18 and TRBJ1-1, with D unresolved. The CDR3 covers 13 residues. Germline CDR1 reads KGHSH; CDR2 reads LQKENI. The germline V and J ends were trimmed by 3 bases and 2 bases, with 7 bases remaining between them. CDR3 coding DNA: TGTGCCAGCTCACCCAACAGAAACACTGAAGCTTTCTTT. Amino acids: CASSPNRNTEAFF.

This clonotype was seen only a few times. This CDR3 is CSAAAPGVGEQYF. Here the CDR3 DNA reads TGCAGTGCTGCCGCTCCCGGGGTGGGGGAGCAGTACTTC. The rearrangement links TRBV20-1 to TRBJ2-7; the D gene is possibly TRBD2 (5 bases). The CDR3 length is 13 residues. Trimming took 5 bases from V and 7 from J, leaving 18 bases between them. The germline V gene has CDR1 DFQATT and CDR2 SNEGSKA (reference sequence).

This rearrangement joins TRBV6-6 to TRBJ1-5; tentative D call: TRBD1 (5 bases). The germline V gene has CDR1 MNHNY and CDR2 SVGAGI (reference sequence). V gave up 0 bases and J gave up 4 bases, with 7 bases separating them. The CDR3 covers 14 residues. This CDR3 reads CASSYSAGNQPQHF. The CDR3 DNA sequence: TGTGCCAGCAGTTACTCGGCAGGGAATCAGCCCCAGCATTTT.

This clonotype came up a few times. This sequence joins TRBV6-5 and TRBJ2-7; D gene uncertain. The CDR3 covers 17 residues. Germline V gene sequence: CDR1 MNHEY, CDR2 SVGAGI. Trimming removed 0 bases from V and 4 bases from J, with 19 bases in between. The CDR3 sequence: CASSYSVVGVEEYEQYF. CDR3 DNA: TGTGCCAGCAGTTACTCGGTAGTCGGTGTTGAAGAGTACGAGCAGTACTTC.

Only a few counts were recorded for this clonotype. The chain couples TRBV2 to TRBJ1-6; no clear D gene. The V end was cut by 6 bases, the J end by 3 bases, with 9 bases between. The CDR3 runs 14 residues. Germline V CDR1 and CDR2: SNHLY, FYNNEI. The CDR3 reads CASREGIYNSPLHF. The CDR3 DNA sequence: TGTGCCAGCAGGGAGGGCATCTATAATTCACCCCTCCACTTT.

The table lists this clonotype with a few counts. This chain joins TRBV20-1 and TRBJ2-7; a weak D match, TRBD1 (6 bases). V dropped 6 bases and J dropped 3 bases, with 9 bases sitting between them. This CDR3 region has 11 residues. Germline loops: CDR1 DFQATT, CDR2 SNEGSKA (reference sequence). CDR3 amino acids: CSAPGDYEQYF. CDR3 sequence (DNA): TGCAGTGCGCCAGGGGACTACGAGCAGTACTTC.

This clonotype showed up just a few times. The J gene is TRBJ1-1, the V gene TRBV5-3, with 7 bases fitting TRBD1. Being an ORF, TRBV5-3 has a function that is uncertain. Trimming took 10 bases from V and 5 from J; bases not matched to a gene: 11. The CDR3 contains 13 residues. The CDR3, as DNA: TGTGCCCGAGAGACCGGGACAGCGACTGAAGCTTTCTTT. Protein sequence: CARETGTATEAFF.

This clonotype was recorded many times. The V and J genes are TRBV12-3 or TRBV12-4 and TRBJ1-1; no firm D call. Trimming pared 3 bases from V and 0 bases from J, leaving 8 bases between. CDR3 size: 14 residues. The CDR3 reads CASSFQALNTEAFF. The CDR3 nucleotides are TGTGCCAGCAGTTTCCAGGCCTTGAACACTGAAGCTTTCTTT.

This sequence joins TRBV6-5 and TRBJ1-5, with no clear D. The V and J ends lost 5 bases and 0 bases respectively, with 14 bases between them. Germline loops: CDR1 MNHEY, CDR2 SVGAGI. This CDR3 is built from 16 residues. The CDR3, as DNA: TGTGCCAGCAGTCCCCGCGTTACGGCTAGCAATCAGCCCCAGCATTTT. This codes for CASSPRVTASNQPQHF.

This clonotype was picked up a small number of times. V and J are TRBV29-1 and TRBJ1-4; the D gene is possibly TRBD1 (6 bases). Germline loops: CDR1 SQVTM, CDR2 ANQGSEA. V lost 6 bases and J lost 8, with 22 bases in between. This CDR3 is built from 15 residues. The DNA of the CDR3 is TGCAGCGTCCGAGAAGGGGGGGCCGGACGGGAAAAACTGTTTTTT. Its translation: CSVREGGAGREKLFF. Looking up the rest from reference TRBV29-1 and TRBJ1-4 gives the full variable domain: SAVISQKPSRDICQRGTSLTIQCQVDSQVTMMFWYRQQPGQSLTLIATANQGSEATYESGFVIDKFPISRPNLTFSTLTVSNMSPEDSSIYLCSVREGGAGREKLFFGSGTQLSVL.

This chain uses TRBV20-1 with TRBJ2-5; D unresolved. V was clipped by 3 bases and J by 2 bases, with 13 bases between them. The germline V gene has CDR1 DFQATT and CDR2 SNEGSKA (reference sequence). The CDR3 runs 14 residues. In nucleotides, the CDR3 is TGCAGTGCTAGGGGCCTGTCACTACAAGAGACCCAGTACTTC. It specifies CSARGLSLQETQYF.

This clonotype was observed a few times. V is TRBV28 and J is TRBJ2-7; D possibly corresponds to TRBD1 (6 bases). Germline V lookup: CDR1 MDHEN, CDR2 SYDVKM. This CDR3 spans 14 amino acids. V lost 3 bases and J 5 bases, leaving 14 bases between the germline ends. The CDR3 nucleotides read TGTGCCAGCAGTTTTTTGCAGGGGTACAACGAGCAGTACTTC. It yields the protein CASSFLQGYNEQYF. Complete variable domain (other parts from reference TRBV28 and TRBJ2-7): DVKVTQSSRYLVKRTGEKVFLECVQDMDHENMFWYRQDPGLGLRLIYFSYDVKMKEKGDIPEGYSVSREKKERFSLILESASTNQTSMYLCASSFLQGYNEQYFGPGTRLTVT.

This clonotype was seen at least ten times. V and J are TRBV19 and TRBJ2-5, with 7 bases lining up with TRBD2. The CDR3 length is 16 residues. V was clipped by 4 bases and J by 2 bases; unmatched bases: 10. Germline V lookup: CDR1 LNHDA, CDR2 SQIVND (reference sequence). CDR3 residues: CASSTGNGGGQETQYF. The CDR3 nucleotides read TGTGCCAGTAGTACTGGCAATGGGGGGGGGCAAGAGACCCAGTACTTC.

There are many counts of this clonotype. CDR3 sequence: CATRLDGSGANVLTF. As DNA, the CDR3 is TGTGCCACCCGACTGGACGGCTCTGGGGCCAACGTCCTGACTTTC. The chain has TRBV6-2 or TRBV6-3 and TRBJ2-6; D is undetermined. There are 15 residues in the CDR3. Trimming pared 10 bases from V and 0 bases from J, leaving 13 bases between. The V gene's germline CDR1 is MNHEY and CDR2 SVGEGT.

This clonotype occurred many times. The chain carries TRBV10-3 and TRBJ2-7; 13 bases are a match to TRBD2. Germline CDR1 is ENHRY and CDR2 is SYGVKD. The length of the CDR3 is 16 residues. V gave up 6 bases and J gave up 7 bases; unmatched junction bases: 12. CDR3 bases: TGTGCCATCAGCCCCGGGACTAGCGGGGACCTAGGTGAGCAGTACTTC. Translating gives CAISPGTSGDLGEQYF.

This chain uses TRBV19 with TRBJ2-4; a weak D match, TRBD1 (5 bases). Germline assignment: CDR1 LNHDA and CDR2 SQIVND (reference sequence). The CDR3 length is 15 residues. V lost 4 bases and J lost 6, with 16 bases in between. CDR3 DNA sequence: TGTGCCAGTAGTACCCCCAAAACCGACAGAAACATTCAGTACTTC. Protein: CASSTPKTDRNIQYF.

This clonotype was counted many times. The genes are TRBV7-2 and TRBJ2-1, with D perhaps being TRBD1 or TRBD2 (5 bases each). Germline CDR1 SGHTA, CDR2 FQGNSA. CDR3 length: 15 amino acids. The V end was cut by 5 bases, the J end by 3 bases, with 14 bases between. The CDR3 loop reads CASSVRGDNYNEQFF. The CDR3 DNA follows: TGTGCCAGCAGCGTTAGAGGGGATAACTACAATGAGCAGTTCTTC.

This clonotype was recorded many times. This CDR3 reads CASRYSGSAYEQYF. The CDR3 bases are TGTGCCAGCAGGTATAGCGGATCAGCCTACGAGCAGTACTTC. The chain joins TRBV27 to TRBJ2-7, with D tentatively TRBD2 (6 bases). V lost 6 bases and J 2 bases, leaving 14 bases between the germline ends. CDR3 length: 14 amino acids. Per the germline V gene, CDR1 is MNHEY and CDR2 is SMNVEV (reference sequence).

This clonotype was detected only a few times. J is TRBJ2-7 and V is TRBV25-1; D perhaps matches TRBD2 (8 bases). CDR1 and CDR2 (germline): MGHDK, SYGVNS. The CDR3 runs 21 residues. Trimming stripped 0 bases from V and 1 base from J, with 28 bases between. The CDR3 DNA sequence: TGTGCCAGCAGTGAATACTTTGCGACAGGGTCGGCTAGCGGGTCGTCCTACGAGCAGTACTTC. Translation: CASSEYFATGSASGSSYEQYF.

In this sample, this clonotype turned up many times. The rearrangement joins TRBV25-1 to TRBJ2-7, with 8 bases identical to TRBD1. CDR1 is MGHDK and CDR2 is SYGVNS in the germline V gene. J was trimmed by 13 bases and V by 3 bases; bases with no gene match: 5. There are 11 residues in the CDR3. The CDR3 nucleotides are TGTGCCAGCAGTGACCGGGACAGGCGTTACTTC. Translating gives CASSDRDRRYF.

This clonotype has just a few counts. The CDR3 region is CASSTGLAGVADTQYF. The CDR3 DNA follows: TGCGCCAGCAGCACGGGACTAGCGGGGGTTGCAGATACGCAGTATTTT. The chain recombines TRBV5-1 with TRBJ2-3; 14 bases are shared with TRBD2. The CDR3 has 16 amino acids. From germline, CDR1 is SGHRS and CDR2 YFSETQ. The V gene end was trimmed by 4 bases and the J gene end by 4 bases; junction bases not matched to a gene: 5.

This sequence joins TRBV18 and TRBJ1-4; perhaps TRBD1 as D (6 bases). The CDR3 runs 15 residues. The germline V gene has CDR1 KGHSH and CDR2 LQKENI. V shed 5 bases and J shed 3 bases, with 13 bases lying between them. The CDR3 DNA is TGTGCCAGCTCAGATAACAGGGCTTCTAATGAAAAACTGTTTTTT. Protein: CASSDNRASNEKLFF.

The CDR3 is CASSYGGQGADTQYF. CDR3 bases: TGTGCCAGCAGTTACGGGGGTCAGGGCGCAGATACGCAGTATTTT. The J gene is TRBJ2-3, the V gene TRBV6-5; D is perhaps TRBD1 or TRBD2 (5 bases each). Trimming removed 2 bases at V and 4 bases at J, with 13 bases between. The CDR3 sequence is 15 residues long. In germline, CDR1 is MNHEY, CDR2 SVGAGI.